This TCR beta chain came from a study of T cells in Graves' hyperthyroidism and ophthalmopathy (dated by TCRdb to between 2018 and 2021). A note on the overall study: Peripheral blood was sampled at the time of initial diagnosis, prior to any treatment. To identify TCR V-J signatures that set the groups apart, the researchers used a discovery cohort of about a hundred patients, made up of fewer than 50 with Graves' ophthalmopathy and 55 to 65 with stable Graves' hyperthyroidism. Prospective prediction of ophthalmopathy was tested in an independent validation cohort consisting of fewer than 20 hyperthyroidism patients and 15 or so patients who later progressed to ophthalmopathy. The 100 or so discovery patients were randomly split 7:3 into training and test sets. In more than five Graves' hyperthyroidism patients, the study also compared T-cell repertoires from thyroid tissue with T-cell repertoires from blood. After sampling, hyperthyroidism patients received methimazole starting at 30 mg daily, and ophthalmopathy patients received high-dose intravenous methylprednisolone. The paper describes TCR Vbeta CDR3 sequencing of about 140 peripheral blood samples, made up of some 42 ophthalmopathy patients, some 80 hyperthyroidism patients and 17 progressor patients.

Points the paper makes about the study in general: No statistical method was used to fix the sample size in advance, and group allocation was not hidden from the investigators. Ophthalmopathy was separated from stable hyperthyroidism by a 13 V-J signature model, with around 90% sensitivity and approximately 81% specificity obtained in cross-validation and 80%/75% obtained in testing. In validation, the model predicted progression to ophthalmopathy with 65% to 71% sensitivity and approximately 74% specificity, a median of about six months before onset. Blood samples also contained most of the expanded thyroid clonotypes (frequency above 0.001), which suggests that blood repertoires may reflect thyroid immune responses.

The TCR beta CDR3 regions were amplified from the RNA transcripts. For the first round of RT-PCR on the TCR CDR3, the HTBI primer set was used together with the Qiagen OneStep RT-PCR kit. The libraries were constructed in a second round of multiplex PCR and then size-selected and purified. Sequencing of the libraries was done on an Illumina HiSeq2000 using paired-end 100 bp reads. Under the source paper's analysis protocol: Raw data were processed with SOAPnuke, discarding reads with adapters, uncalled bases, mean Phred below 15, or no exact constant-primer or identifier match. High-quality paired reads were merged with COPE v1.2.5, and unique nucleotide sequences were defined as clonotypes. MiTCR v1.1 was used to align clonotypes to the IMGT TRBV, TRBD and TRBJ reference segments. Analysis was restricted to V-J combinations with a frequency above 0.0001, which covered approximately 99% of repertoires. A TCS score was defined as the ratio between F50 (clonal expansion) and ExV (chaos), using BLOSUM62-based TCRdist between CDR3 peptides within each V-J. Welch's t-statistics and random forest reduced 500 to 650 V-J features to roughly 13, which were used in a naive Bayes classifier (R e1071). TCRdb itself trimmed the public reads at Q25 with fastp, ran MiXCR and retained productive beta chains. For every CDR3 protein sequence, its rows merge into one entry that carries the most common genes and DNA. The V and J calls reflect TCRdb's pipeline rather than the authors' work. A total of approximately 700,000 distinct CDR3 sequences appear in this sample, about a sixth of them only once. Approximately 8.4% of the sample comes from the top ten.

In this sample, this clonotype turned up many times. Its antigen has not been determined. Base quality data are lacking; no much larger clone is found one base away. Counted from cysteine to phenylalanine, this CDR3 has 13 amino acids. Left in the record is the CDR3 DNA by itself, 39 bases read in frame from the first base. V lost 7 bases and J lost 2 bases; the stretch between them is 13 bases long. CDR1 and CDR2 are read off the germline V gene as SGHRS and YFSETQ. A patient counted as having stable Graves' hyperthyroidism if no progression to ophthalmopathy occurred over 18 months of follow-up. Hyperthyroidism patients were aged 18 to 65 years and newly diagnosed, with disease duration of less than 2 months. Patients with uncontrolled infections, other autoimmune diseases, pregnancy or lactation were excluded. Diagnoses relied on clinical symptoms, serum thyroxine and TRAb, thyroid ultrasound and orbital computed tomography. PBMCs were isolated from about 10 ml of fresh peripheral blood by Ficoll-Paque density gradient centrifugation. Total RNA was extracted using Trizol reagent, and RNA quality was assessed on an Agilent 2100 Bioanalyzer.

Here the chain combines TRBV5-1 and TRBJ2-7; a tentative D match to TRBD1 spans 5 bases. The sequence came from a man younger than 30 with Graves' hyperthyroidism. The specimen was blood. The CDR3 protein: CASRPPDTYEQYF. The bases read TGCGCCAGCCGCCCGCCGGACACCTACGAGCAGTACTTC.